The 31 T cell receptor beta chains presented below share a single source sample, sequenced in a study of cytotoxic CD8 clonotypes in ibrutinib-treated CLL. TCRdb's table, derived via immunoSEQ multiplex PCR, lists solely in-frame clones and lacks some. Here the sample spans 97,000 or so clones, about 72% being singletons. Material: PBMCs, obtained after 12 months of ibrutinib treatment. The receptors shown here come from a human donor with chronic lymphocytic leukemia.

The J gene is TRBJ1-1, the V gene TRBV30, with D possibly being TRBD1 (6 bases). The germline CDR1 and CDR2 sequences are GTSNPN and SVGIG (reference sequence). The CDR3 has 15 residues. The V end lost 1 base, the J end lost 3 bases, and 15 bases lay between the germline ends. The chain's CDR3 is CAWSGTGHLDTEAFF. The CDR3 DNA follows: TGTGCCTGGAGTGGAACGGGACATTTGGACACTGAAGCTTTCTTT.

The chain is built from TRBV11-2 and TRBJ1-6; no clear D. The CDR3 spans 17 residues. Germline-derived CDR1 and CDR2 are SGHAT and FQNNGV. V lost 2 bases and J lost 7, with 18 bases in between. As DNA, the CDR3 is TGTGCCAGCAGCTTAAATCGAGCGGGCGTAGGGAATTCACCCCTCCACTTT. It translates to CASSLNRAGVGNSPLHF.

There are many counts of this clone. This sequence joins TRBV7-2 and TRBJ2-2, with D possibly being TRBD1 or TRBD2 (5 bases each). Trimming stripped 0 bases from V and 7 bases from J, with 27 bases between. The CDR3 has 20 residues. Germline V gene sequence: CDR1 SGHTA, CDR2 FQGNSA. The CDR3 protein is CASSLAAGTPRFRDIGELFF. The CDR3 bases are TGTGCCAGCAGCTTAGCGGCCGGGACCCCTCGATTCCGCGACATCGGGGAGCTGTTTTTT. Variable domain in full (rest from reference TRBV7-2 and TRBJ2-2): GAGVSQSPSNKVTEKGKDVELRCDPISGHTALYWYRQSLGQGLEFLIYFQGNSAPDKSGLPSDRFSAERTGGSVSTLTIQRTQQEDSAVYLCASSLAAGTPRFRDIGELFFGEGSRLTVL.

V usage is TRBV7-2 and J usage is TRBJ2-7; 10 nucleotides agree with TRBD1. Germline CDR1 and CDR2: SGHTA and FQGNSA. This CDR3 is built from 16 residues. V shed 2 bases and J 6 bases; nucleotides not matched to a gene: 10. In DNA form, the CDR3 reads TGTGCCAGCAGCTTATCCTGGGACAGGGGATTATCCGAGCAGTACTTC. It translates to CASSLSWDRGLSEQYF.

This chain links TRBV7-9 with TRBJ2-7; TRBD1 agrees at 12 bases. CDR3 length: 18 residues. V shed 3 bases and J 3 bases; nucleotides not matched to a gene: 12. Germline V gene data show CDR1 as SEHNR and CDR2 as FQNEAQ (reference sequence). The CDR3 is CASSFRSAGTGGLYEQYF. The CDR3 DNA reads as TGTGCCAGCAGCTTCAGGTCAGCCGGGACAGGGGGCCTCTACGAGCAGTACTTC.

This clone was seen just once. The V gene is TRBV30, the J gene TRBJ2-2; 9 positions match TRBD2. From germline, CDR1 is GTSNPN and CDR2 SVGIG (reference sequence). J lost 6 bases, V lost 2 bases, and 10 bases had no gene match. CDR3 size: 16 residues. The CDR3 is CAWSPRRGGDAGELFF. The CDR3 DNA reads TGTGCCTGGAGTCCCCGGCGGGGGGGAGATGCCGGGGAGCTGTTTTTT.

The chain links TRBV7-2 to TRBJ2-7; 7 bases match TRBD2. The CDR3 is 16 residues long. V was clipped by 5 bases and J by 2 bases; unmatched bases: 12. Germline V gives CDR1 SGHTA, CDR2 FQGNSA. This CDR3 reads CASSRGAERGTYEQYF. The CDR3 nucleotides are TGTGCCAGCAGCCGCGGTGCGGAGCGGGGTACCTACGAGCAGTACTTC.

This clone was detected only once. This rearrangement joins TRBV4-2 to TRBJ2-5; TRBD1 aligns across 9 bases. The CDR3 is 16 residues long. Germline lookup yields CDR1 LGHNA and CDR2 YNFKEQ. V shed 5 bases and J 3 bases; nucleotides not matched to a gene: 10. CDR3 bases: TGTGCCAGCAGCTTTGGGACAGGGCGGTCAAAAGAGACCCAGTACTTC. Its protein product is CASSFGTGRSKETQYF.

This rearrangement joins TRBV18 to TRBJ2-3; possibly TRBD2 for D (7 bases). With 2 bases removed from V and 4 bases from J, the gap between germline ends came to 13 bases. CDR3 length: 15 residues. CDR1 and CDR2 from the germline V gene are KGHSH and LQKENI. The CDR3 loop reads CASSPGGGAADTQYF. DNA of the CDR3: TGTGCCAGCTCACCAGGGGGGGGCGCGGCAGATACGCAGTATTTT.

The chain recombines TRBV7-2 with TRBJ1-4, with 9 bases lining up with TRBD1. From germline, CDR1 is SGHTA and CDR2 FQGNSA. CDR3 size: 15 residues. Unmatched junction bases numbered 3, after V lost 5 bases and J lost 2 bases. CDR3 nucleotides: TGTGCCAGCAGCAGACAGGGGGGGACTAATGAAAAACTGTTTTTT. It codes for CASSRQGGTNEKLFF.

This clone appeared a single time. J is TRBJ2-3 and V is TRBV4-1; D unresolved. Deletions cut 0 bases from V and 1 base from J, with 8 bases between. Germline-derived CDR1 and CDR2 are MGHRA and YSYEKL. The CDR3 has 15 residues. CDR3 bases: TGCGCCAGCAGCCAAGAACGGTGGGGCACAGATACGCAGTATTTT. Its translation: CASSQERWGTDTQYF.

This sequence joins TRBV9 and TRBJ2-5; possibly TRBD1 for D (5 bases). V lost 4 bases to trimming and J lost 1 base, with 14 bases between them. CDR3 length equals 15 residues. Germline lookup yields CDR1 SGDLS and CDR2 YYNGEE. In DNA form, the CDR3 reads TGTGCCAGCAGCCCCTATGGGGCTCCCCAAGAGACCCAGTACTTC. Protein product: CASSPYGAPQETQYF.

V usage is TRBV6-1 and J usage is TRBJ2-7, with D unclear. Deletions cut 7 bases from V and 0 bases from J, with 13 bases between. The CDR3 is 14 residues long. Germline V gene lookup returns CDR1 MNHNS and CDR2 SASEGT. CDR3 nucleotide sequence: TGTGCCAGCAAAAGGGAAATCTCCTCCTACGAGCAGTACTTC. Its protein is CASKREISSYEQYF.

This clone was counted a single time. The chain recombines TRBV19 with TRBJ1-1; D perhaps matches TRBD1 (5 bases). From germline, CDR1 is LNHDA and CDR2 SQIVND (reference sequence). Trimming removed 3 bases from V and 7 bases from J, with 12 bases in between. CDR3 length equals 13 residues. CDR3 sequence: CASSISRGFEAFF. The CDR3 coding sequence is TGTGCCAGTAGTATCTCTCGGGGGTTTGAAGCTTTCTTT.

CDR3 coding DNA: TGTGCTAGTGGATCCGGACAGGGCTCCTACAATGAGCAGTTCTTC. Its protein product is CASGSGQGSYNEQFF. The chain employs TRBV12-5 and TRBJ2-1, with 8 nucleotides matching TRBD1. J was trimmed by 0 bases and V by 6 bases; bases with no gene match: 4. Per the germline V gene, CDR1 is LGHNT and CDR2 is FRNRAP. This CDR3 comprises 15 residues.

This clone appeared a few times. V is TRBV6-6 and J is TRBJ1-1; no reliable D call. Trimming left V 6 bases short and J 1 base short, with 15 bases between. The CDR3 covers 15 residues. Germline V lookup: CDR1 MNHNY, CDR2 SVGAGI (reference sequence). The CDR3 sequence: CASRPRGGGNTEAFF. DNA for the CDR3: TGTGCCAGCAGGCCCCGAGGAGGAGGGAACACTGAAGCTTTCTTT.

The gene calls are TRBV5-1 and TRBJ2-3; TRBD1 might be the D (8 bases). CDR1 and CDR2 from the germline V gene are SGHRS and YFSETQ. The CDR3 spans 15 residues. V dropped 2 bases and J dropped 2 bases, with 12 bases sitting between them. The CDR3 nucleotides are TGCGCCAGCAGCTTACAGGGGGGGTTCACAGATACGCAGTATTTT. Its translation: CASSLQGGFTDTQYF.

The sample holds a few counts of this clone. V and J are TRBV6-1 and TRBJ1-1; weak D call: TRBD1 (5 bases). Trimming stripped 7 bases from V and 1 base from J, with 16 bases between. The CDR3 is made up of 15 amino acids. The germline V gene encodes CDR1 MNHNS and CDR2 SASEGT. CDR3 coding DNA: TGTGCCAGCACTACCCTACAGGAAAGGAACACTGAAGCTTTCTTT. It encodes CASTTLQERNTEAFF.

This chain uses TRBV4-2 with TRBJ1-4; TRBD1 matches 7 bases. After removal of 0 bases from V and 6 bases from J, the junction contained 7 bases not matched to a gene. Germline lookup yields CDR1 LGHNA and CDR2 YNFKEQ. The CDR3 spans 16 residues. CDR3 in DNA: TGTGCCAGCAGCCAAGATCGCGCAGGGGGACATGAAAAACTGTTTTTT. Residues: CASSQDRAGGHEKLFF.

The V call is TRBV6-1, the J call TRBJ1-3; D call uncertain. Deletions cut 7 bases from V and 2 bases from J, with 12 bases between. Germline V CDR1 and CDR2: MNHNS, SASEGT. This CDR3 contains 14 residues. The CDR3 loop is CASNSGRAGNTIYF. The CDR3 DNA reads TGTGCCAGCAATTCTGGGAGGGCTGGAAACACCATATATTTT.

This chain uses TRBV2 with TRBJ2-1, with 8 bases fitting TRBD1. The germline gives CDR1 SNHLY, CDR2 FYNNEI. V was clipped by 6 bases and J by 4 bases; unmatched bases: 8. This CDR3 is built from 15 residues. In nucleotides, the CDR3 is TGTGCCAGCAGAGCGGACAGGGTAGGATACAATGAGCAGTTCTTC. Translation gives CASRADRVGYNEQFF.

The chain joins TRBV4-1 to TRBJ1-4, with 7 bases identical to TRBD1. Per germline, CDR1 MGHRA and CDR2 YSYEKL. V dropped 2 bases and J dropped 7; count of bases not matched to a gene: 1. CDR3 length: 13 residues. The CDR3 protein is CASSQTGVEKLFF. The CDR3 DNA sequence: TGCGCCAGCAGCCAAACAGGGGTTGAAAAACTGTTTTTT.

V usage is TRBV7-9 and J usage is TRBJ2-7; the D is unclear. Trimming cost V 6 bases and J 7 bases, with 10 bases left between them. CDR3 length: 11 residues. CDR1 is SEHNR, CDR2 FQNEAQ, per germline (reference sequence). The CDR3 DNA reads TGTGCCAGCAGTTCGGTGAAAGAGCAGTACTTC. Its translation: CASSSVKEQYF.

This clone was seen a handful of times. V is TRBV5-1 and J is TRBJ2-7; 8 bases match TRBD2. Germline loops: CDR1 SGHRS, CDR2 YFSETQ. Unmatched junction bases numbered 4, after V lost 3 bases and J lost 2 bases. This CDR3 region has 14 residues. CDR3 protein: CASSSGLAPYEQYF. The CDR3 bases are TGCGCCAGCAGCTCCGGACTAGCCCCCTACGAGCAGTACTTC.

On this clone: The sample contains more than one DNA sequence encoding this CDR3. The V call is TRBV7-2, the J call TRBJ2-5, with TRBD2 identical over 8 bases. In germline, CDR1 is SGHTA, CDR2 FQGNSA. V was pared by 5 bases and J by 0 bases, with 5 bases of the junction left unmatched. There are 15 residues in the CDR3. The CDR3 region has the DNA TGTGCCAGCAGCCCGTTAGCGGGGAACCAAGAGACCCAGTACTTC. This translates into CASSPLAGNQETQYF.

A single count supports this clone. This chain joins TRBV6-1 and TRBJ1-4; D not certain. This CDR3 comprises 13 residues. V shed 6 bases and J shed 7 bases, with 12 bases lying between them. Germline V lookup: CDR1 MNHNS, CDR2 SASEGT. The CDR3 DNA sequence: TGTGCCAGCAGGGGCGCCACGGGTGAAAAACTGTTTTTT. Translation: CASRGATGEKLFF.

This chain links TRBV5-3 with TRBJ1-1, with TRBD1 identical over 7 bases. TRBV5-3 is sorted into the ORF group, with uncertain function. The CDR3 spans 13 residues. The J segment lost 5 bases and the V segment lost 0 bases, leaving 1 base of the junction unmatched. CDR3 protein: CARSLATGTEAFF. For the CDR3, the DNA is TGTGCCAGAAGCTTGGCGACAGGGACTGAAGCTTTCTTT.

The V call is TRBV28, the J call TRBJ2-1; D is uncertain. Germline CDR1 and CDR2: MDHEN and SYDVKM. This CDR3 region has 14 residues. V lost 6 bases, J lost 0 bases, and 9 bases lay in between. CDR3 nucleotide sequence: TGTGCCAGCAGACCGGCGAGCTCCTACAATGAGCAGTTCTTC. It translates to CASRPASSYNEQFF.

This clone was found once. This chain joins TRBV5-1 and TRBJ2-6, with 7 bases matching TRBD1. The ends lost 7 bases at V and 3 bases at J; junction bases unmatched: 16. CDR1 SGHRS and CDR2 YFSETQ come from the germline V gene. The CDR3 covers 18 residues. CDR3 coding DNA: TGCGCCAGCGGGCCTTACGAACAGGGGATTAGTGGGGCCAACGTCCTGACTTTC. Encoded protein: CASGPYEQGISGANVLTF. Full variable domain (remainder filled in from reference TRBV5-1 and TRBJ2-6): KAGVTQTPRYLIKTRGQQVTLSCSPISGHRSVSWYQQTPGQGLQFLFEYFSETQRNKGNFPGRFSGRQFSNSRSEMNVSTLELGDSALYLCASGPYEQGISGANVLTFGAGSRLTVL.

The chain links TRBV15 to TRBJ2-7, with 10 bases matching TRBD2. CDR3 length: 14 residues. The germline V gene encodes CDR1 LNHNV and CDR2 YYDKDF (reference sequence). The V segment lost 3 bases and the J segment 4 bases; nucleotides outside the gene matches: 3. CDR3: CATSRLAGEYEQYF. The DNA of the CDR3 is TGTGCCACCAGCAGGCTAGCGGGGGAATACGAGCAGTACTTC.

This chain connects TRBV18 to TRBJ2-7; 10 bases are shared with TRBD1. The germline V gene has CDR1 KGHSH and CDR2 LQKENI. Germline trimming cut 3 bases from V and 1 base from J; bases unmatched to any gene: 6. This CDR3 has 16 residues. CDR3 sequence (DNA): TGTGCCAGCTCACCTTATGTGGGACAGGGGTCCTACGAGCAGTACTTC. This sequence encodes CASSPYVGQGSYEQYF.